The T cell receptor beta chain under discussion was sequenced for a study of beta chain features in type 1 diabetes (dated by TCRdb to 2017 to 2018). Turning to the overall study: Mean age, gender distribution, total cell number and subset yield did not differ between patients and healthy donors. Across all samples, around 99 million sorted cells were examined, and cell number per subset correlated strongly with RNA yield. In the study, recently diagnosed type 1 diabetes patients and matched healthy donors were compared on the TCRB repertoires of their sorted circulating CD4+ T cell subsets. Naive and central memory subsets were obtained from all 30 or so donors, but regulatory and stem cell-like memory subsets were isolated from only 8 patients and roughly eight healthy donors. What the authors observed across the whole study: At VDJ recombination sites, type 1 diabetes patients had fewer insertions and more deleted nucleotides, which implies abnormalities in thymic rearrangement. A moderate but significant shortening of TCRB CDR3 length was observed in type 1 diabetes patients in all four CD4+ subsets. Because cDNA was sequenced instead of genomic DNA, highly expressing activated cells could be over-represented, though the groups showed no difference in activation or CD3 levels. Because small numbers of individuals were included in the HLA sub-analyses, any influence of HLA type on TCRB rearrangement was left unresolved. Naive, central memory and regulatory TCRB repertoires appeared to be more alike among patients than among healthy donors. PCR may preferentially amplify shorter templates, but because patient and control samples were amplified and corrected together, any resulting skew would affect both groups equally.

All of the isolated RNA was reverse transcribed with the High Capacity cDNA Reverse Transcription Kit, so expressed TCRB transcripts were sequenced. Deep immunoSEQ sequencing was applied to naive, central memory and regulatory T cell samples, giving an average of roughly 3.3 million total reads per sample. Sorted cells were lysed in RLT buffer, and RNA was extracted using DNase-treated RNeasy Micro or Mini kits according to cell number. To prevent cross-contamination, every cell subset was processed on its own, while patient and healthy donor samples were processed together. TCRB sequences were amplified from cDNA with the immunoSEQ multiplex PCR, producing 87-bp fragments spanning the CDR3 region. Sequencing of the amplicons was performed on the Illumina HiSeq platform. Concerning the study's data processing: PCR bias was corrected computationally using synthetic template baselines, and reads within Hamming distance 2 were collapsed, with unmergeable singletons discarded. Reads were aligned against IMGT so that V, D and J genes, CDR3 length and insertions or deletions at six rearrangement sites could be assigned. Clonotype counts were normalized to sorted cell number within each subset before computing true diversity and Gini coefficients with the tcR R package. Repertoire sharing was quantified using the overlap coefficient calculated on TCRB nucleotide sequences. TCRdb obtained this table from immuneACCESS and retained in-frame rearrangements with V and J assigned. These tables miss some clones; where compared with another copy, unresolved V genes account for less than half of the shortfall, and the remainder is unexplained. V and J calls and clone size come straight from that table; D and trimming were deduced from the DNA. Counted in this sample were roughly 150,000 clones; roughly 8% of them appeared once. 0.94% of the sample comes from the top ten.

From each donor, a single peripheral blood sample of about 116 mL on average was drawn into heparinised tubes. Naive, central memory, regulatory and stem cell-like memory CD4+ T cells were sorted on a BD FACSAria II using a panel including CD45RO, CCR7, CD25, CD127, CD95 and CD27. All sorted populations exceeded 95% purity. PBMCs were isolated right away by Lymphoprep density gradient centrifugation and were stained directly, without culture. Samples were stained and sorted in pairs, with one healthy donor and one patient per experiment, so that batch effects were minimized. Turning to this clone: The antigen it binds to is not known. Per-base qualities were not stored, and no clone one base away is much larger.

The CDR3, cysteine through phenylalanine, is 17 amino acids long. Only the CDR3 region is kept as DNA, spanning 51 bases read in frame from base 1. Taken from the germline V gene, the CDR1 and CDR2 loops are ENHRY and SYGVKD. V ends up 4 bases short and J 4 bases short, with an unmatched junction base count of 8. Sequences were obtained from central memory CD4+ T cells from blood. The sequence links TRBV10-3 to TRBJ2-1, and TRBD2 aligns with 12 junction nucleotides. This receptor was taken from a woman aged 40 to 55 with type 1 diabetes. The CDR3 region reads CAISGSSGGALYNEQFF. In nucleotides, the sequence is TGTGCCATCAGTGGCTCTAGCGGGGGGGCCCTGTACAATGAGCAGTTCTTC.